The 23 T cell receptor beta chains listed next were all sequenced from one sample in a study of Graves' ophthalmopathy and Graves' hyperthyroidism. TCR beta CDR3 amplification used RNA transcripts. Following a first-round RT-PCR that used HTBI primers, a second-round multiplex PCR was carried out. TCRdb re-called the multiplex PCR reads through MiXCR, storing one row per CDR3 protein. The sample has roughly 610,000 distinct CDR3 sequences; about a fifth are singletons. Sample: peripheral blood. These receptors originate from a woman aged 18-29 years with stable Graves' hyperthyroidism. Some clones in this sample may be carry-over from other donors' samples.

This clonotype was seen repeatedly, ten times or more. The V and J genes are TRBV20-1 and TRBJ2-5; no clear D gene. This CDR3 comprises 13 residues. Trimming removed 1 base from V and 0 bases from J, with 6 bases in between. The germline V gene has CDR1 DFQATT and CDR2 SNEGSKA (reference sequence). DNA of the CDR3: TGCAGTGCTAGAGGCCTGTACCAAGAGACCCAGTACTTC. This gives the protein CSARGLYQETQYF.

CDR3 nucleotide sequence: TGTGCCAGCTCACCTGTAAATCCGGGTGCGAACACTGAAGCTTTCTTT. This translates into CASSPVNPGANTEAFF. This sequence joins TRBV18 and TRBJ1-1; D not resolved. The CDR3 is 16 amino acids. In germline, CDR1 is KGHSH, CDR2 LQKENI. V lost 3 bases, J lost 1 base, and 15 bases lay in between.

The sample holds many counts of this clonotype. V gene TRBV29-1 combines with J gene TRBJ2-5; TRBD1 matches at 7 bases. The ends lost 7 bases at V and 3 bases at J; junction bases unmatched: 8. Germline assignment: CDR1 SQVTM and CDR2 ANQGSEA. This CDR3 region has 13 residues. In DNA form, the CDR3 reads TGCAGCGCTCACCGGGACAGCGAAGAGACCCAGTACTTC. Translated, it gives CSAHRDSEETQYF. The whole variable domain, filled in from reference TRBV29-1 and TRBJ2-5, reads SAVISQKPSRDICQRGTSLTIQCQVDSQVTMMFWYRQQPGQSLTLIATANQGSEATYESGFVIDKFPISRPNLTFSTLTVSNMSPEDSSIYLCSAHRDSEETQYFGPGTRLLVL.

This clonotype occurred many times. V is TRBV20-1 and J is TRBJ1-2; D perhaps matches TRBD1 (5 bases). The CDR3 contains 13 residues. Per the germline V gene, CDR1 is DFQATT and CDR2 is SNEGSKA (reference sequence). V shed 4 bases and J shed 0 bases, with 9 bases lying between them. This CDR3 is CSANRPTNYGYTF. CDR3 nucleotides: TGCAGTGCTAACAGGCCGACTAACTATGGCTACACCTTC.

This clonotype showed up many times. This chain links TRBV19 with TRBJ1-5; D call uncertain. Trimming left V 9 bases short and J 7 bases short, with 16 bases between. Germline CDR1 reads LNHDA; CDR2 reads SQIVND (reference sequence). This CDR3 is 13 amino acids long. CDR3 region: CASFPAGGQPQHF. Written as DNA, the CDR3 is TGTGCCAGCTTTCCTGCAGGTGGACAGCCCCAGCATTTT.

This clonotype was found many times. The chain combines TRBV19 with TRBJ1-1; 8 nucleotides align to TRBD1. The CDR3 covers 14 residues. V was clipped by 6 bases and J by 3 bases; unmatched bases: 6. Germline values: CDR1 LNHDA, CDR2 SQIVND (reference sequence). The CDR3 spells CASSRQGWYTEAFF. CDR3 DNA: TGTGCCAGTAGCCGACAGGGGTGGTACACTGAAGCTTTCTTT.

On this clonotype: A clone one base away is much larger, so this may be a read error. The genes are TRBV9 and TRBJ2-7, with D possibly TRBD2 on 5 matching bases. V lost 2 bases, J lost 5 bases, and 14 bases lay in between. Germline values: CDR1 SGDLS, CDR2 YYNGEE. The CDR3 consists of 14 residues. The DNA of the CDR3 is TGTGCCAGCAGCGTCGAGGGCTCAGCCGACGAGCAGTACTTC. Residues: CASSVEGSADEQYF.

This CDR3 is CASSQDRIAGDTGANVLTF. CDR3 in DNA: TGTGCCAGCAGCCAAGATCGGATAGCGGGAGATACTGGGGCCAACGTCCTGACTTTC. The genes are TRBV4-2 and TRBJ2-6; 9 bases match TRBD2. V lost 0 bases to trimming and J lost 2 bases; unmatched junction nucleotides: 8. Germline V lookup: CDR1 LGHNA, CDR2 YNFKEQ. The CDR3 is made up of 19 amino acids.

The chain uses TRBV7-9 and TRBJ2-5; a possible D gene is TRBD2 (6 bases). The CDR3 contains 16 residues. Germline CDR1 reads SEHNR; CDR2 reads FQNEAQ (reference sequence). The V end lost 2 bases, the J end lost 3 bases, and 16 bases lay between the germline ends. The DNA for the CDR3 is TGTGCCAGCAGCTTAACCCTCGCGGGGATTAAAGAGACCCAGTACTTC. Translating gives CASSLTLAGIKETQYF.

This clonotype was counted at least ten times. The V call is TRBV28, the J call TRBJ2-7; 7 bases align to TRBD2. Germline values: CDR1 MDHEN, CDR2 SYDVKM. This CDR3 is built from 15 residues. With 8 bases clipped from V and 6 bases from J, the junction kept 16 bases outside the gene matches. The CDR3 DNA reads TGTGCCAGCGGTTCCCCCTTTCGGCTAGCGGCCGAGCAGTACTTC. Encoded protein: CASGSPFRLAAEQYF.

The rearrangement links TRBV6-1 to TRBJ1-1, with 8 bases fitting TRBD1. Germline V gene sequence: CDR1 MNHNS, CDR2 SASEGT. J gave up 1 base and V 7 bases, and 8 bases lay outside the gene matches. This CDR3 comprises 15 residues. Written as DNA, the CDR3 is TGTGCCAGCAAGATACCCGGGACAGGGAACACTGAAGCTTTCTTT. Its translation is CASKIPGTGNTEAFF.

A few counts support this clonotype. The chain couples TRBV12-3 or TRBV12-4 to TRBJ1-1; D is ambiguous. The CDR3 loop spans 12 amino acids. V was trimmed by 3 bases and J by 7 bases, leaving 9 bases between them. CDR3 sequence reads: CASSFDGFEAFF. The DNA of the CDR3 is TGTGCCAGCAGTTTTGATGGGTTTGAAGCTTTCTTT.

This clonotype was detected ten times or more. This CDR3 is CASSPSTDTQYF. CDR3 nucleotide sequence: TGTGCCAGCAGTCCCAGCACAGATACGCAGTATTTT. The chain has TRBV12-3 or TRBV12-4 and TRBJ2-3, with no clear D. Trimming left V 5 bases short and J 0 bases short, with 3 bases between. This CDR3 spans 12 amino acids.

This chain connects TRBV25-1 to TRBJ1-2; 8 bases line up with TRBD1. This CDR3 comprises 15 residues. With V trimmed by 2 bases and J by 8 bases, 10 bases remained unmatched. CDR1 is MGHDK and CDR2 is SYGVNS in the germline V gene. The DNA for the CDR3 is TGTGCCAGCAGTGAAACAGGGGGGGTTAAGAGGGGCTACACCTTC. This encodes CASSETGGVKRGYTF.

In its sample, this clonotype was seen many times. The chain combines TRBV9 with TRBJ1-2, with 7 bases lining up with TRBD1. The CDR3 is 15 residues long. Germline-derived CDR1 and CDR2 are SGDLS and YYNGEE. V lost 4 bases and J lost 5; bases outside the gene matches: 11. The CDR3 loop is CASSPLAGQPYGYTF. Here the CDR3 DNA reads TGTGCCAGCAGCCCCCTGGCGGGACAGCCGTATGGCTACACCTTC.

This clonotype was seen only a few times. The CDR3 nucleotides are TGTGCCAGCAGCGGACGTACGGGGGCCGAAGAGACCCAGTACTTC. Encoded protein: CASSGRTGAEETQYF. This chain uses TRBV12-3 or TRBV12-4 with TRBJ2-5; D could derive from TRBD1 or TRBD2 (6 bases each). This CDR3 has 15 residues. V was cut by 6 bases and J by 3 bases, with 17 bases left in between.

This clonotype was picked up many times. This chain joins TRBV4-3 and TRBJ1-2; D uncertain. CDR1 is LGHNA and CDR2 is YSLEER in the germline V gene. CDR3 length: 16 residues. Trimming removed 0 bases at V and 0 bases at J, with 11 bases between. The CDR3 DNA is TGCGCCAGCAGCCAAGAACCAGGAGTGACTAACTATGGCTACACCTTC. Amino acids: CASSQEPGVTNYGYTF.

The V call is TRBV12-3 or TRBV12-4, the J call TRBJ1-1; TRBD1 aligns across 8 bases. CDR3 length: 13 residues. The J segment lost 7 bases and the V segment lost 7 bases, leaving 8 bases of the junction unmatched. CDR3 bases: TGTGCCAGCACCCTACTCGGACAGGGTGAAGCTTTCTTT. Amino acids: CASTLLGQGEAFF.

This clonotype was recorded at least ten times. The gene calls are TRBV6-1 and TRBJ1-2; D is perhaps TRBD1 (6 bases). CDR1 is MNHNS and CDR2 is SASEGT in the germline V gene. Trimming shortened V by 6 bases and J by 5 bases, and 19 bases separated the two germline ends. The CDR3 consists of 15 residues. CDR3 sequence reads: CASSQQGTLSYGYTF. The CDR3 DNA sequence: TGTGCCAGCAGCCAACAGGGAACCCTGAGTTATGGCTACACCTTC.

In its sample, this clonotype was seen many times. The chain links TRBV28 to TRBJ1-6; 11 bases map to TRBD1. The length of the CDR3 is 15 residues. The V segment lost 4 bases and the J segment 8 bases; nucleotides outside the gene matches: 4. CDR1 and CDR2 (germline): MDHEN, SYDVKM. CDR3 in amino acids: CASSWDRGEYSPLHF. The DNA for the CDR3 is TGTGCCAGCAGTTGGGACAGGGGGGAATATTCACCCCTCCACTTT.

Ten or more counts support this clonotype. CDR3 DNA sequence: TGTGCCAGCAGTTACACCGGGGCCTACTACGAGCAGTACTTC. This codes for CASSYTGAYYEQYF. The chain recombines TRBV6-5 with TRBJ2-7; D is perhaps TRBD1 or TRBD2 (5 bases each). CDR3 length: 14 amino acids. From germline, CDR1 is MNHEY and CDR2 SVGAGI. V was shortened by 2 bases and J by 3 bases, with 11 bases between the two germline ends.

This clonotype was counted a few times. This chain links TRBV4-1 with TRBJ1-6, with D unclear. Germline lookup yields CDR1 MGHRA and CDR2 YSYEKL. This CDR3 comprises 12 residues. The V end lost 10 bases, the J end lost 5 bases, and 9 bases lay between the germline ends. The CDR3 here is CATRGNNSPLHF. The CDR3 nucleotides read TGCGCCACCCGGGGTAATAATTCACCCCTCCACTTT.

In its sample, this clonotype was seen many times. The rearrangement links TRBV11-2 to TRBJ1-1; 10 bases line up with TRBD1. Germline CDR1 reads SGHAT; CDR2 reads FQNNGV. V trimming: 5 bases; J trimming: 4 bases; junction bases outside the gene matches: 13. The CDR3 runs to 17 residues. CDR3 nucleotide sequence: TGTGCCAGCAGCCAAGTCCCGGGACAGGGGTTGAGCACTGAAGCTTTCTTT. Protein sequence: CASSQVPGQGLSTEAFF.